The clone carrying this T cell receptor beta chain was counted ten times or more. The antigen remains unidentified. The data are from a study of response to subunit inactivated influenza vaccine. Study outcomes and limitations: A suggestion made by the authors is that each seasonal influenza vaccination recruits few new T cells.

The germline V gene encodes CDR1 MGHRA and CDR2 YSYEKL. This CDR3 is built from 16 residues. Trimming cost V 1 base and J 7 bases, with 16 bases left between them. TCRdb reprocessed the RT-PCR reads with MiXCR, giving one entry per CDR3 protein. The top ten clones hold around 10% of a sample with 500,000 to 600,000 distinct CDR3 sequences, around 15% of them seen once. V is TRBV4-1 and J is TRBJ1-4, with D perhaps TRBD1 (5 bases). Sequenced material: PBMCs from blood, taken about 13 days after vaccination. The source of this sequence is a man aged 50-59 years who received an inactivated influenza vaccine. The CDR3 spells CASSQADNRGGEKLFF. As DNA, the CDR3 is TGCGCCAGCAGCCAAGCTGATAACCGGGGGGGTGAAAAACTGTTTTTT.